This paragraph covers one T cell receptor beta chain sequence. Only in-frame clones appear in the TCRdb table, and some are missing; sequencing was by immunoSEQ multiplex PCR. The sample gives about 180,000 clones, about nine tenths of which show up once; 2% to 2.5% is in the top ten. This CDR3 spans 13 amino acids. Germline CDR1 and CDR2: MNHEY and SVGAGI. Trimming pared 6 bases from V and 12 bases from J, leaving 18 bases between. This entry comes from a study of control samples from healthy donors and cancer patients. The material sequenced was blood. This receptor was taken from a middle-aged woman in good health. V gene TRBV6-5 combines with J gene TRBJ2-4; TRBD2 might be the D (7 bases). DNA of the CDR3: TGTGCCAGCAGGTTGGGAGGGGGGTATGGTCAGTACTTC. Amino acids: CASRLGGGYGQYF.